This T cell receptor beta chain stems from a study of spatial heterogeneity in lung cancer. CDR3 length: 16 amino acids. V was trimmed by 1 base and J by 3 bases, leaving 13 bases between them. From germline, CDR1 is SGHVS and CDR2 FQNEAQ. TCRdb used MiXCR to reprocess the 5' RACE reads, holding one entry per CDR3 protein. There are 55,000 to 75,000 distinct CDR3 sequences in the sample; about 8% occur only once, and about 15% lies in the top ten. This clonotype appeared a few times. Time point meaning: sample taken at primary tumor resection. Without sorting, whole RNA was sequenced from tumor, nontumor lung or frozen PBMC.

The input for sequencing was PBMCs, taken at surgery. The V call is TRBV7-8, the J call TRBJ1-5; D might be TRBD1 (5 bases). The sequence derives from a female donor with early-stage non-small cell lung cancer. The CDR3 coding sequence is TGTGCCAGCAGCTTAGGGCGGGACGGGTTCAATCAGCCCCAGCATTTT. This translates into CASSLGRDGFNQPQHF.